This TCR beta chain came from a study of monozygotic twins with inflammatory bowel disease. TCRdb reworked the 5' RACE reads into one entry per CDR3 protein, no DNA. Its clone listing holds tens of thousands of distinct CDR3 sequences. As concerns this clonotype: Its matching antigen is unknown.

Study-wide points: There was no support for any single strong signal or clonotype associated with IBD. Added variability in patient repertoires may stem from differing immunosuppressive treatments.

The source is a human donor with ulcerative colitis or Crohn's disease, or a healthy co-twin of an affected twin (not recorded which). Sequencing was done on a sample of blood.

CDR3 amino acids: CASSLGGSNIQYF. The V and J genes are TRBV11-1 and TRBJ2-4; there is no DNA to check the TCRdb D call of TRBD1. CDR1 is SGHAT and CDR2 is FQDESV in the germline V gene (reference sequence). The CDR3 is made up of 13 amino acids.